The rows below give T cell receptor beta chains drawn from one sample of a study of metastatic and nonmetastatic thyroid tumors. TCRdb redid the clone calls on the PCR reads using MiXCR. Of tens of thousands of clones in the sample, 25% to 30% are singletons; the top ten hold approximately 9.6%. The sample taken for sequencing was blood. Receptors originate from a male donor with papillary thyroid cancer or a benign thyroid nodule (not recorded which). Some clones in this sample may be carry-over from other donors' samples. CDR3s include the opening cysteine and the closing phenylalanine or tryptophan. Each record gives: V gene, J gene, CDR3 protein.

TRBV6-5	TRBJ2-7	CASSYGSRTSGYEQYF
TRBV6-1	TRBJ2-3	CASSPRRGFGTDTQYF
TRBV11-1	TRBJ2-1	CASSPRWTSGSVQFF
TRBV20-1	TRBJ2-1	CSATSQSLAGGSFYNEQFF
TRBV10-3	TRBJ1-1	CAISEGQGTNTEAFF
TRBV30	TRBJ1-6	CAWSVQGGSYNSPLHF
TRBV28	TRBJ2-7	CASSYTYEQYF
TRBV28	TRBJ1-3	CASSLQGARGNTIYF
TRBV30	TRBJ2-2	CAWSVGGAGELFF
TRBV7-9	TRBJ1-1	CASSLSWLITEAFF
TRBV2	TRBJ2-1	CASRRLAGDYNEQFF
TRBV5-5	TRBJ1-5	CASSPGTGTNQPQHF
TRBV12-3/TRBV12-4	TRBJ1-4	CASSLAGATNEKLFF
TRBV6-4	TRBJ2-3	CASSETGEGFTDTQYF
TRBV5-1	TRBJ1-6	CASSAFIGVQPSPLHF
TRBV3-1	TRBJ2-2	CASRWGLQRTGELFF
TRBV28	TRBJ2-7	CASSLVQGPYEQYF
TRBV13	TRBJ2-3	CASTLVPRDTQYF
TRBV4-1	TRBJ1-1	CASSRSGLLNTEAFF
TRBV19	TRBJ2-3	CASSLFGLETDTQYF
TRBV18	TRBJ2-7	CASSLLAGGSSYEQYF
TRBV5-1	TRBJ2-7	CASSFGTGGGEQYF
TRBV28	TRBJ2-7	CASRQPTSYEQYF
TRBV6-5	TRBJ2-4	CASSYSNHGNIQYF
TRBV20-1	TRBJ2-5	CSARGIGQETQYF
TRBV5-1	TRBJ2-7	CASRLGTADQQYF
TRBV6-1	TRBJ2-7	CASSIRDRGDEQYF
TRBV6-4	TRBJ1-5	CASSSDSNQPQHF
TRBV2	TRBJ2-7	CASSPPAGEQYF
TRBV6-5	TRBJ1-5	CASSSPLSNRGLNQPQHF
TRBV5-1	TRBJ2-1	CASAANDEQFF
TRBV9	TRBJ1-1	CASSRIVNTEAFF
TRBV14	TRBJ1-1	CASSQQMKNEAFF
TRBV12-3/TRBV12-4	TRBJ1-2	CASSVGGGYGYTF
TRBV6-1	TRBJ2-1	CASSEPGQGRNEQFF